Presented here are 7 T cell receptor beta chains from one specimen sequenced in a study of CD8 T cells in ankylosing spondylitis. Study results and limitations: The study identified a TCR beta motif of fewer than 10 highly homologous variants that appeared characteristic of ankylosing spondylitis blood.

Via MiXCR, TCRdb re-called the 5' RACE reads, giving one row per CDR3 protein. The sample lists over 200,000 distinct CDR3 sequences; 15% to 20% were seen once. Their specific antigens are unknown. Sequencing input: blood, either unsorted or a sorted T cell fraction (not recorded which). The origin of the receptors is a male donor with ankylosing spondylitis.

This clonotype was found a few times. The chain couples TRBV2 to TRBJ2-7, with D uncertain. Looked up from germline, CDR1 is SNHLY and CDR2 is FYNNEI. The length of the CDR3 is 13 residues. The ends were cut back, 8 bases at V and 0 bases at J, with 11 bases in the middle. CDR3 protein: CASGSDSSYEQYF. The CDR3 bases are TGTGCCAGCGGGTCGGATAGCTCCTACGAGCAGTACTTC.

This clonotype was counted a few times. This chain uses TRBV4-3 with TRBJ1-4, with D uncertain. The CDR3 extends over 15 amino acids. V dropped 4 bases and J dropped 0 bases, with 9 bases sitting between them. Looked up from germline, CDR1 is LGHNA and CDR2 is YSLEER. The CDR3 DNA follows: TGCGCCAGCAGCCGCATCTTTGCAACTAATGAAAAACTGTTTTTT. Its protein is CASSRIFATNEKLFF.

The genes are TRBV20-1 and TRBJ2-3, with D possibly being TRBD1 (6 bases). CDR1 DFQATT and CDR2 SNEGSKA come from the germline V gene (reference sequence). Trimming removed 5 bases at V and 2 bases at J, with 14 bases between. The CDR3 runs to 14 residues. As DNA, the CDR3 is TGCAGTGCTGAAGGACAGATTTCCACAGATACGCAGTATTTT. Encoded protein: CSAEGQISTDTQYF.

The V call is TRBV3-1, the J call TRBJ2-5, with 8 nucleotides matching TRBD2. This CDR3 has 15 amino acids. From germline, CDR1 is LGHDT and CDR2 YNNKEL (reference sequence). With V trimmed by 8 bases and J by 2 bases, 10 bases remained unmatched. This CDR3 reads CASGDSGEPQETQYF. CDR3 DNA sequence: TGTGCCAGCGGGGATAGCGGGGAACCACAAGAGACCCAGTACTTC.

A few counts support this clonotype. The chain combines TRBV28 with TRBJ2-5; 8 nucleotides line up with TRBD1. The CDR3 consists of 15 residues. V shed 1 base, J shed 1 base, and the junction held 2 bases outside the gene matches. Germline V lookup: CDR1 MDHEN, CDR2 SYDVKM. As DNA, the CDR3 is TGTGCCAGCAGTTTATCTCAGGGGGCCCAAGAGACCCAGTACTTC. Protein: CASSLSQGAQETQYF.

The J gene is TRBJ2-1, the V gene TRBV7-6; no firm D call. From germline, CDR1 is SGHVS and CDR2 FNYEAQ. The CDR3 is 11 amino acids. V gave up 4 bases and J gave up 15 bases, with 13 bases separating them. This CDR3 is CASSSGGTPFF. The CDR3 region has the DNA TGTGCCAGCAGCTCAGGCGGTACCCCGTTCTTC.

This clonotype was seen more than once but under ten times. This chain joins TRBV7-9 and TRBJ2-2; D is uncertain. V lost 4 bases to trimming and J lost 7 bases, with 7 bases between them. The CDR3 runs 12 residues. Germline CDR1 is SEHNR and CDR2 is FQNEAQ (reference sequence). This CDR3 is CASSSLNGELFF. The CDR3 DNA follows: TGTGCCAGCAGCTCCCTCAACGGGGAGCTGTTTTTT. Full variable domain (remainder filled in from reference TRBV7-9 and TRBJ2-2): DTGVSQNPRHKITKRGQNVTFRCDPISEHNRLYWYRQTLGQGPEFLTYFQNEAQLEKSRLLSDRFSAERPKGSFSTLEIQRTEQGDSAMYLCASSSLNGELFFGEGSRLTVL.